This T cell receptor (beta chain) stems from a study of blood T cell repertoires in COVID-19. Study background: Acute and convalescent COVID-19 specimens originated in the United States, Italy and Spain.

Participants' reported clinical history set cohort assignment. CDR1 and CDR2 (germline): SGHAT, FQNNGV. The CDR3 totals 15 residues. Deletions cut 3 bases from V and 0 bases from J, with 11 bases between. Using immunoSEQ multiplex PCR, the repertoire was profiled, and TCRdb retains in-frame clones only, with some absent. The table includes under 500,000 clones, about 85% detected once. The genes are TRBV11-2 and TRBJ1-1; D is unclear. The source of this sequence is a woman aged 18-30 years with acute COVID-19. Sample: PBMCs or T cells enriched from blood (not recorded which). CDR3 region: CASSLERNLNTEAFF. In DNA, the CDR3 is TGTGCCAGCAGCTTGGAGCGTAACCTGAACACTGAAGCTTTCTTT.